This T cell receptor beta chain was recovered during a study of shared clonotypes between healthy human individuals. Study information: Contributing individuals were a couple of females and a few males aged 18 to 49.

The CDR3 runs 11 residues. The germline gives CDR1 SEHNR, CDR2 FQNEAQ (reference sequence). The V and J ends lost 5 bases and 6 bases respectively, with 8 bases between them. The sorted-subset replicate PCRs were given about 210 ng DNA, which is approximately 30,000 T cell genomes. TCRdb keeps only in-frame clones here, not all; method: immunoSEQ multiplex PCR. The table shows about 610,000 clones, with 95% to 97% occurring only once. CD45RO-negative, CCR7-positively selected cells formed the naive CD8 fraction, excluding terminally differentiated effector memory CD45RA+ cells. All donors were healthy HIV-negative adults lacking recent acute infections or vaccinations.

This receptor was obtained from a woman in her twenties or thirties in good health. This rearrangement joins TRBV7-9 to TRBJ2-7, with D hard to call. Sequenced material: naive CD8+ T cells sorted from blood. The CDR3 reads CASSRPSEQYF. The CDR3 DNA follows: TGTGCCAGCAGCCGGCCTTCCGAGCAGTACTTC.